This passage covers 4 T cell receptor beta chains from one sample sequenced in a study of cytomegalovirus exposure and HLA in healthy donors. It was with 60 Vbeta and 13 Jbeta primers that the PCR ran. TCRdb's table, derived via immunoSEQ multiplex PCR, lists solely in-frame clones and lacks some. The top ten hold around 1.5% of the sample, which has over 70,000 clones, roughly 80% seen once. Sequenced material: PBMCs. Source of these receptors: a male donor in good health and CMV-seronegative.

Written as DNA, the CDR3 is TGCGCCAGCAGCTTCTACGCCTCCCTAGCCAAAAACATTCAGTACTTC. Residues: CASSFYASLAKNIQYF. This chain joins TRBV5-1 and TRBJ2-4; D is unclear. CDR3 length: 16 residues. V was pared by 2 bases and J by 0 bases, with 12 bases between. The germline V gene has CDR1 SGHRS and CDR2 YFSETQ.

The CDR3 DNA sequence: TGTGCCAGCAGCTCCGGGACAGGGGCGACCGGGGAGCTGTTTTTT. This encodes CASSSGTGATGELFF. V and J are TRBV7-6 and TRBJ2-2; TRBD1 aligns across 10 bases. There are 15 residues in the CDR3. The germline V gene has CDR1 SGHVS and CDR2 FNYEAQ. V lost 4 bases to trimming and J lost 5 bases; unmatched junction nucleotides: 4. Complete variable domain (other parts from reference TRBV7-6 and TRBJ2-2): GAGVSQSPRYKVTKRGQDVALRCDPISGHVSLYWYRQALGQGPEFLTYFNYEAQQDKSGLPNDRFSAERPEGSISTLTIQRTEQRDSAMYRCASSSGTGATGELFFGEGSRLTVL.

The chain is built from TRBV9 and TRBJ2-1; 7 nucleotides line up with TRBD1. The CDR3 has 14 amino acids. Unmatched junction bases numbered 4, after V lost 3 bases and J lost 4 bases. CDR1 SGDLS and CDR2 YYNGEE come from the germline V gene. The CDR3 spells CASSARQGYNEQFF. CDR3 DNA sequence: TGTGCCAGCAGCGCCCGACAGGGATACAATGAGCAGTTCTTC.

V gene TRBV12-5 combines with J gene TRBJ1-1; TRBD1 matches at 7 bases. The CDR3 is 16 residues long. CDR1 is LGHNT, CDR2 FRNRAP, per germline. With 1 base clipped from V and 1 base from J, the junction kept 6 bases outside the gene matches. Here the CDR3 reads CASGLGQGFWNTEAFF. For the CDR3, the DNA is TGTGCTAGTGGTTTGGGACAGGGATTTTGGAACACTGAAGCTTTCTTT.